The present T cell receptor beta chain was sequenced within a study of CD8 T cells in ankylosing spondylitis. Study-wide results and limits: Disease-linked clones reportedly showed significant enrichment in matched ankylosing spondylitis synovial fluid. A TCR beta motif of under ten highly homologous variants appeared characteristic of ankylosing spondylitis blood. The disease-linked clones had a CD8+ phenotype and low blood frequencies.

Quantitative 5'-RACE with molecular barcodes generated TCR beta libraries. Using its own MiXCR run on the 5' RACE reads, TCRdb lists one record per CDR3 protein. This sample carries about 800,000 distinct CDR3 sequences, approximately 10% of them seen once, and the ten largest clones take more than 0.5%. This clonotype was seen at least ten times. The antigen is unknown. CDR3 length: 13 residues. The V gene's germline CDR1 is DFQATT and CDR2 SNEGSKA (reference sequence). The V gene lost 6 bases and the J gene lost 3 bases, with 14 bases spanning the gap. The TCR originated in a male donor with ankylosing spondylitis. Sequencing input: blood, either unsorted or a sorted T cell fraction (not recorded which). This chain uses TRBV20-1 with TRBJ2-5; D is uncertain. The CDR3 region has the DNA TGCAGTGCCCCCGACAATGGAGAAGAGACCCAGTACTTC. It codes for CSAPDNGEETQYF.